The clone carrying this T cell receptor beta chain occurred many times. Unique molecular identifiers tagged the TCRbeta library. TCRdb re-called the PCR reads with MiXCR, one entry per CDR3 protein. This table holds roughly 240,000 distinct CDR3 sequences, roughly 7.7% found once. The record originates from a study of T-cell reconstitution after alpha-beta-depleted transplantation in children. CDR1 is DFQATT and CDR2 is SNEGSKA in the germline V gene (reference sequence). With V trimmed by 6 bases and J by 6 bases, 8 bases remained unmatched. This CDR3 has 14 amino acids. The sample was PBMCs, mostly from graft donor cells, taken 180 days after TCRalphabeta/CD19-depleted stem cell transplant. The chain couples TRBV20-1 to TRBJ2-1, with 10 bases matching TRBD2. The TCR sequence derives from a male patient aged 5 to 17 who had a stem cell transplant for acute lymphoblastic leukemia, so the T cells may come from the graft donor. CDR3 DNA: TGCAGTGCCCGTTCTAGCGGGGGCTCCAATGAGCAGTTCTTC. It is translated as CSARSSGGSNEQFF.